These 14 T cell receptor beta chains were sequenced from one sample in a study of blood T cells in healthy people across ages. A sample-barcoded 5' primer and a J-beta primer mix were used in a second PCR of roughly 6 to 11 cycles. Each CDR3 protein is one row after TCRdb ran MiXCR on the 5' RACE reads. The table has about 1,400,000 distinct CDR3 sequences, about 40% seen once. What was sequenced was blood. The receptors originated from a woman under 30 in good health.

CDR3 residues: CASSPGTGALYNEQFF. In DNA, the CDR3 is TGCGCCAGCAGCCCAGGGACCGGGGCCCTTTACAATGAGCAGTTCTTC. The chain employs TRBV5-1 and TRBJ2-1, with D possibly being TRBD1 or TRBD2 (5 bases each). Trimming took off 4 bases at V and 4 bases at J, with 18 bases between the two ends. CDR1 and CDR2 (germline): SGHRS, YFSETQ. This CDR3 is built from 16 residues.

The chain has TRBV6-1 and TRBJ2-3, with 8 bases identical to TRBD2. Germline CDR1 reads MNHNS; CDR2 reads SASEGT. J was trimmed by 2 bases and V by 7 bases; bases with no gene match: 5. The CDR3 has 14 residues. The CDR3 protein is CASTRLAITDTQYF. The CDR3 DNA sequence: TGTGCCAGCACCAGACTAGCGATCACAGATACGCAGTATTTT.

This clonotype has only a few counts. V is TRBV29-1 and J is TRBJ2-2; TRBD1 aligns across 8 bases. This CDR3 spans 16 amino acids. Germline trimming cut 5 bases from V and 1 base from J; bases unmatched to any gene: 9. Germline V gene lookup returns CDR1 SQVTM and CDR2 ANQGSEA. The CDR3 coding sequence is TGCAGCGTTACCGCAGGGGGCGCGGGGAACACCGGGGAGCTGTTTTTT. The encoded protein is CSVTAGGAGNTGELFF.

The rearrangement links TRBV14 to TRBJ2-7; the match to TRBD1 covers 12 bases. Germline trimming cut 3 bases from V and 6 bases from J; bases unmatched to any gene: 12. Germline V CDR1 and CDR2: SGHDN, FVKESK. The CDR3 runs to 17 residues. The CDR3 DNA reads TGTGCCAGCAGCCATTTCGGGACAGGGGGCTTAGGTGGCGAGCAGTACTTC. Translated, it gives CASSHFGTGGLGGEQYF.

The chain couples TRBV5-4 to TRBJ2-5; D gene unclear. This CDR3 is 15 amino acids long. V was shortened by 2 bases and J by 1 base, with 12 bases between the two germline ends. The germline V gene has CDR1 SGHNT and CDR2 YYREEE (reference sequence). The CDR3 sequence is CASSFLGRIQETQYF. CDR3 nucleotides: TGTGCCAGCAGCTTCCTCGGACGGATCCAAGAGACCCAGTACTTC.

This clonotype appeared a few times. The rearrangement joins TRBV5-6 to TRBJ2-4; TRBD1 might be the D (6 bases). The last part of the DNA fits TRBJ2-7 better; the J call may be wrong. The V gene's germline CDR1 is SGHDT and CDR2 YYEEEE. The CDR3 has 15 residues. The CDR3 is CASSEGPGHLYEQYF. The CDR3 nucleotides read TGTGCCAGCAGCGAGGGCCCGGGACACCTCTACGAGCAGTACTTC.

The V gene is TRBV5-1, the J gene TRBJ2-7; TRBD2 aligns across 7 bases. V lost 0 bases and J lost 2; bases outside the gene matches: 8. CDR3 length equals 16 residues. The germline gives CDR1 SGHRS, CDR2 YFSETQ. CDR3 sequence reads: CASSLALSGAAYEQYF. CDR3 coding DNA: TGCGCCAGCAGCTTGGCCTTAAGCGGGGCCGCCTACGAGCAGTACTTC. The full variable domain, in which reference TRBV5-1 and TRBJ2-7 provide the parts outside the CDR3, is KAGVTQTPRYLIKTRGQQVTLSCSPISGHRSVSWYQQTPGQGLQFLFEYFSETQRNKGNFPGRFSGRQFSNSRSEMNVSTLELGDSALYLCASSLALSGAAYEQYFGPGTRLTVT.

This clonotype was seen only a few times. V usage is TRBV20-1 and J usage is TRBJ2-7, with TRBD2 matching 9 bases. V trimming: 2 bases; J trimming: 4 bases; junction bases outside the gene matches: 12. Germline CDR1 and CDR2: DFQATT and SNEGSKA (reference sequence). CDR3 length: 16 amino acids. CDR3 bases: TGCAGTGCTAGACCCGCCCGTAGCGGGAGAATATACGAGCAGTACTTC. The encoded protein is CSARPARSGRIYEQYF.

This chain links TRBV4-2 with TRBJ2-1; TRBD2 aligns across 13 bases. The CDR3 totals 16 residues. The V gene's germline CDR1 is LGHNA and CDR2 YNFKEQ. The ends lost 6 bases at V and 2 bases at J; junction bases unmatched: 4. The CDR3 DNA reads as TGTGCCAGCAGGGAAACTAGCGGGGGGGCCTACAATGAGCAGTTCTTC. Translation: CASRETSGGAYNEQFF.

The chain has TRBV19 and TRBJ1-5; TRBD1 agrees at 7 bases. This CDR3 spans 14 amino acids. Germline CDR1 is LNHDA and CDR2 is SQIVND (reference sequence). After removal of 6 bases from V and 7 bases from J, the junction contained 9 bases not matched to a gene. The CDR3 DNA sequence: TGTGCCAGTAGCCAGACAGGGAAGGGACAGCCCCAGCATTTT. This encodes CASSQTGKGQPQHF.

The chain uses TRBV6-2 or TRBV6-3 and TRBJ2-1; 12 nucleotides align to TRBD1. V was pared by 7 bases and J by 6 bases, with 4 bases of the junction left unmatched. This CDR3 has 14 amino acids. Germline-derived CDR1 and CDR2 are MNHEY and SVGEGT. The CDR3 DNA follows: TGTGCCAGCACCGGGACAGGGGGCCTCAATGAGCAGTTCTTC. Protein product: CASTGTGGLNEQFF.

The gene calls are TRBV6-5 and TRBJ1-4; a possible D gene is TRBD1 (5 bases). CDR1 and CDR2 from the germline V gene are MNHEY and SVGAGI. The CDR3 length is 13 residues. The V gene lost 2 bases and the J gene lost 8 bases, with 9 bases spanning the gap. This chain's CDR3 is CASSYVGGEKLFF. The CDR3 DNA sequence: TGTGCCAGCAGTTACGTCGGGGGAGAAAAACTGTTTTTT.

Only a few counts were recorded for this clonotype. The genes are TRBV10-3 and TRBJ2-1; D unresolved. Germline CDR1 is ENHRY and CDR2 is SYGVKD. CDR3 length: 15 amino acids. V was pared by 4 bases and J by 0 bases, with 10 bases between. The CDR3 sequence: CAISGPGNSYNEQFF. Here the CDR3 DNA reads TGTGCCATCAGTGGTCCCGGAAACTCCTACAATGAGCAGTTCTTC.

Regarding this clonotype: One end of the junction varies from germline; a read error may be responsible. The chain recombines TRBV12-3 or TRBV12-4 with TRBJ2-3, with D maybe TRBD2 (6 bases). The CDR3 contains 14 residues. The chain's CDR3 is CASSFGGTADTEYF. The DNA of the CDR3 is TGTGCCAGCAGTTTTGGGGGGACCGCAGATACGGAGTATTTT.